This T cell receptor beta chain was found in a study of blood T cell repertoires in COVID-19. Turning to the study itself: Acute-phase and convalescent COVID-19 samples originated in the United States, Italy and Spain. PBMCs, B-cell-depleted T cells, or T cells were the source of the cDNA or gDNA that made up the material.

Seattle enrolled patients during active infection and tracked them longitudinally. Germline V gene data show CDR1 as LGHNA and CDR2 as YSLEER. The CDR3 sequence is 15 residues long. Trimming cost V 0 bases and J 3 bases, with 11 bases left between them. Original processing notes: Estimates of nucleated cell counts were drawn from the amplification of reference gene primers. Libraries were prepared by immunoSEQ multiplex PCR; TCRdb keeps only in-frame clonotypes and omits some of them. D and trimming come from the DNA, and the V and J calls and clone size come from that table. The profile shows under 350,000 clones, roughly 90% of them singletons.

The V and J genes are TRBV4-3 and TRBJ1-2; TRBD1 might be the D (6 bases). Sequenced: peripheral blood. The sequence derives from a woman under 40 with COVID-19, enrolled during active disease. As DNA, the CDR3 is TGCGCCAGCAGCCAAGATGGCAGGGGCGACTATGGCTACACCTTC. Amino acids: CASSQDGRGDYGYTF.